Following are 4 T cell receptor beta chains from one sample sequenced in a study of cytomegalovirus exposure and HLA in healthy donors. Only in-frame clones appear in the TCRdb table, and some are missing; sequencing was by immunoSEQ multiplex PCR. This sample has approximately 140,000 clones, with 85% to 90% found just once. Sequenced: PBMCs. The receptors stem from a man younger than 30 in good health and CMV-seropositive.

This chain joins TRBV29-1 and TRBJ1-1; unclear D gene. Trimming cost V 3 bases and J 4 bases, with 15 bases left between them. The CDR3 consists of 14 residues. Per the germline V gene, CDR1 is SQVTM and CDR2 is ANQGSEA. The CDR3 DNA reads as TGCAGCGTTGATCACCACTGGGAGCCCACTGAAGCTTTCTTT. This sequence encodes CSVDHHWEPTEAFF.

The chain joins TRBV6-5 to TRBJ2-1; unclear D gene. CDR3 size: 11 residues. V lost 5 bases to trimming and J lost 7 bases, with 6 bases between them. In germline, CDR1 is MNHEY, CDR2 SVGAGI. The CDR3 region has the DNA TGTGCCAGCAGTCCCGGGAATGAGCAGTTCTTC. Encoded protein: CASSPGNEQFF.

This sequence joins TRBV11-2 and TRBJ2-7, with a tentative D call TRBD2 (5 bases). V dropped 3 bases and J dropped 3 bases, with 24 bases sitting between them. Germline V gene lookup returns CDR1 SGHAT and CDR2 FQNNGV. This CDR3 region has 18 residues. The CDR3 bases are TGTGCCAGCAGCTTCCAAAGGCCCTCCTCCGGGGTCCTCTACGAGCAGTACTTC. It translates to CASSFQRPSSGVLYEQYF.

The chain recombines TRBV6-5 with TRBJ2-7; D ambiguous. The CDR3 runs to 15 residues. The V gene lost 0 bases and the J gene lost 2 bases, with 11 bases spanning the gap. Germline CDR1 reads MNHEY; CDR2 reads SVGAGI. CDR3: CASSYSPAQAYEQYF. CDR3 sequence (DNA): TGTGCCAGCAGTTACTCCCCCGCGCAGGCCTACGAGCAGTACTTC.